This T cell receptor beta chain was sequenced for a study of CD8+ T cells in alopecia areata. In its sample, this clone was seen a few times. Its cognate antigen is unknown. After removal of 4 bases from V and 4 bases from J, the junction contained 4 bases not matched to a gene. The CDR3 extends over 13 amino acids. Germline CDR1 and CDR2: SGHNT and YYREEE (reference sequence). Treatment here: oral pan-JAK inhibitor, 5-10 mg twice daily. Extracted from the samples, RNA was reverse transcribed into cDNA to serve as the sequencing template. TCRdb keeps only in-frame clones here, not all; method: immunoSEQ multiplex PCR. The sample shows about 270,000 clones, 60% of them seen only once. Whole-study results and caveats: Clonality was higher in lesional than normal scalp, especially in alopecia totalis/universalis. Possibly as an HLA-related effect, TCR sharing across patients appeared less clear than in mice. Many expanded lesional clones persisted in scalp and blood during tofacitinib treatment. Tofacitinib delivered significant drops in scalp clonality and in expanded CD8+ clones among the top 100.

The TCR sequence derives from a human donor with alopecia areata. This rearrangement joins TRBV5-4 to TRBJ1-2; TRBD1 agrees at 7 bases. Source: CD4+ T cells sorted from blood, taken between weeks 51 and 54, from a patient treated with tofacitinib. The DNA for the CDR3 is TGTGCCAGCAGCCCCGGACAGGTCTATGGCTACACCTTC. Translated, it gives CASSPGQVYGYTF.